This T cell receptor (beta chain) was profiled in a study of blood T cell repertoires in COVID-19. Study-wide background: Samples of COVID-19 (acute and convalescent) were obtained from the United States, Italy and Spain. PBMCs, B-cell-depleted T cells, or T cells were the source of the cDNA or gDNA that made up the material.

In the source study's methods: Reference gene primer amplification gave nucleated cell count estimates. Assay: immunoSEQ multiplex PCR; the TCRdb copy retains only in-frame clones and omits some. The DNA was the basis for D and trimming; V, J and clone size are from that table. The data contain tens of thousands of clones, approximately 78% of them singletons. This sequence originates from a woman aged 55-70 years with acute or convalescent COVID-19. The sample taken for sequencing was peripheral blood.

In DNA form, the CDR3 reads TGTGCCTGGAGTGGACAGGGGTGGACCGGGGAGCTGTTTTTT. Its translation is CAWSGQGWTGELFF. The chain is built from TRBV30 and TRBJ2-2; TRBD1 aligns across 8 bases. Germline V gene lookup returns CDR1 GTSNPN and CDR2 SVGIG (reference sequence). CDR3 length: 14 residues. J gave up 5 bases and V 1 base, and 3 bases lay outside the gene matches.